Each of the 9 T cell receptor beta chains below was sequenced from the same sample in a study of blood T cell repertoires in COVID-19. Produced via immunoSEQ multiplex PCR; TCRdb's table is partial and in-frame only. The table has 100,000 to 130,000 clones, 88% seen once; the top ten hold roughly 6.6%. Material for sequencing was peripheral blood. These receptors originate from a man aged 50-59 years with active or convalescent COVID-19.

The table lists this clone with a few counts. The chain uses TRBV28 and TRBJ2-7, with a tentative D call TRBD2 (6 bases). The CDR3 covers 14 residues. V lost 6 bases and J 6 bases, leaving 18 bases between the germline ends. From germline, CDR1 is MDHEN and CDR2 SYDVKM. CDR3 protein: CASRVHRRVGEQYF. DNA for the CDR3: TGTGCCAGCAGAGTCCACAGGAGGGTTGGCGAGCAGTACTTC.

This chain uses TRBV6-6 with TRBJ2-5; 8 bases match TRBD2. Germline V gives CDR1 MNHNY, CDR2 SVGAGI (reference sequence). The V gene end was trimmed by 5 bases and the J gene end by 9 bases; junction bases not matched to a gene: 8. This CDR3 region has 13 residues. The CDR3 bases are TGTGCCAGCAGTCGGGGACTAGAAGGTCCCCAGTACTTC. It specifies CASSRGLEGPQYF.

This rearrangement joins TRBV4-1 to TRBJ1-2; possibly TRBD1 for D (5 bases). Germline values: CDR1 MGHRA, CDR2 YSYEKL. CDR3 length: 14 amino acids. V dropped 0 bases and J dropped 8 bases, with 13 bases sitting between them. The CDR3 DNA is TGCGCCAGCAGCCAAGATGAAGGGGCAGGAGGCTACACCTTC. Translating it yields CASSQDEGAGGYTF.

CDR3 residues: CASSQGAWGSYEQYF. CDR3 nucleotide sequence: TGTGCCAGCAGCCAGGGGGCCTGGGGCTCCTACGAGCAGTACTTC. The chain joins TRBV14 to TRBJ2-7; D is perhaps TRBD1 (6 bases). This CDR3 spans 15 amino acids. Germline V gene lookup returns CDR1 SGHDN and CDR2 FVKESK. Trimming left V 3 bases short and J 0 bases short, with 12 bases between. The full variable domain, in which reference TRBV14 and TRBJ2-7 provide the parts outside the CDR3, is EAGVTQFPSHSVIEKGQTVTLRCDPISGHDNLYWYRRVMGKEIKFLLHFVKESKQDESGMPNNRFLAERTGGTYSTLKVQPAELEDSGVYFCASSQGAWGSYEQYFGPGTRLTVT.

A few counts support this clone. The rearrangement joins TRBV18 to TRBJ2-3, with 10 bases fitting TRBD1. CDR3 length: 15 amino acids. V was clipped by 0 bases and J by 4 bases; unmatched bases: 1. CDR1 KGHSH and CDR2 LQKENI come from the germline V gene. Here the CDR3 DNA reads TGTGCCAGCTCACCACCGGGGACAGGGGCAGATACGCAGTATTTT. It codes for CASSPPGTGADTQYF.

The CDR3 DNA reads TGTGCCATCAGGGAGGGCCGGGGCTACGAGCAGTACTTC. This translates into CAIREGRGYEQYF. The chain joins TRBV10-3 to TRBJ2-7; D is possibly TRBD2 (6 bases). Deletions cut 6 bases from V and 3 bases from J, with 12 bases between. Germline CDR1 is ENHRY and CDR2 is SYGVKD. CDR3 length: 13 residues.

This chain connects TRBV19 to TRBJ1-2, with D maybe TRBD1 (6 bases). V lost 6 bases to trimming and J lost 5 bases, with 16 bases between them. The germline CDR1 and CDR2 sequences are LNHDA and SQIVND (reference sequence). The CDR3 sequence is 14 residues long. The CDR3 DNA sequence: TGTGCCAGTAGCCCGTCAGGGGAGGGGTATGGCTACACCTTC. Translation gives CASSPSGEGYGYTF.

Of note for this clone: This CDR3 is also generated by other DNA sequences in the sample. This sequence joins TRBV27 and TRBJ2-7, with D possibly being TRBD1 (5 bases). The germline V gene has CDR1 MNHEY and CDR2 SMNVEV (reference sequence). The CDR3 covers 13 residues. V was pared by 2 bases and J by 3 bases, with 8 bases between. CDR3: CASSLAGYYEQYF. The CDR3 nucleotides read TGTGCCAGCAGTTTAGCAGGGTACTACGAGCAGTACTTC.

The genes are TRBV14 and TRBJ1-6, with D unresolved. This CDR3 comprises 13 residues. The ends were cut back, 0 bases at V and 9 bases at J, with 6 bases in the middle. Germline V lookup: CDR1 SGHDN, CDR2 FVKESK. The CDR3 DNA is TGTGCCAGCAGCCAAGACGTGTTTTCACCCCTCCACTTT. It specifies CASSQDVFSPLHF.